Below, 15 T cell receptor beta chains from the same sample are listed, as sequenced in a study of T cell repertoires in cytomegalovirus infection. One entry per CDR3 protein, called by TCRdb with MiXCR from the reads. Among about 300,000 distinct CDR3 sequences, around 10% were seen once, and the ten largest hold approximately 2.4%. Source material: PBMCs. Receptors originate from a human donor in good health (CMV status not recorded). Some clones in this sample may be carry-over from other donors' samples.

This clonotype has ten or more counts. V gene TRBV12-3 or TRBV12-4 combines with J gene TRBJ1-2; D perhaps matches TRBD1 (6 bases). With 4 bases removed from V and 3 bases from J, the gap between germline ends came to 15 bases. This CDR3 comprises 15 residues. The CDR3 region is CASSSLMTGDYGYTF. The DNA of the CDR3 is TGTGCCAGCAGTTCCCTGATGACAGGCGACTATGGCTACACCTTC.

Ten or more counts support this clonotype. The V call is TRBV7-6, the J call TRBJ2-1; 11 bases agree with TRBD2. This CDR3 has 16 amino acids. The V segment lost 1 base and the J segment 10 bases; nucleotides outside the gene matches: 9. Germline V CDR1 and CDR2: SGHVS, FNYEAQ. CDR3 bases: TGTGCCAGCAGCTTAGGGCCGACTAGCGGGGAGAGCGAGCAGTTCTTC. This sequence encodes CASSLGPTSGESEQFF.

The chain links TRBV7-9 to TRBJ2-3; tentatively, D is TRBD1 or TRBD2 (6 bases each). V was shortened by 3 bases and J by 3 bases, with 13 bases between the two germline ends. The CDR3 has 15 residues. The germline V gene encodes CDR1 SEHNR and CDR2 FQNEAQ (reference sequence). The CDR3 region has the DNA TGTGCCAGCAGCTTTAGGGGGGCGACGACAGATACGCAGTATTTT. Residues: CASSFRGATTDTQYF.

Many counts were recorded for this clonotype. J is TRBJ2-1 and V is TRBV9, with 15 bases that match TRBD2. CDR1 and CDR2 from the germline V gene are SGDLS and YYNGEE. This CDR3 is built from 18 residues. Trimming removed 3 bases from V and 2 bases from J; junction bases left unmatched: 6. The CDR3 nucleotides are TGTGCCAGCAGCGCATGGACTAGCGGGGGGGCAGCCTACAATGAGCAGTTCTTC. This codes for CASSAWTSGGAAYNEQFF.

This chain joins TRBV5-1 and TRBJ1-1; 9 bases align to TRBD1. The CDR3 extends over 15 amino acids. V dropped 5 bases and J dropped 4; count of bases not matched to a gene: 9. Looked up from germline, CDR1 is SGHRS and CDR2 is YFSETQ. CDR3 in amino acids: CASRYAGTGSTEAFF. The CDR3 DNA sequence: TGCGCCAGCAGATATGCTGGGACAGGGAGCACTGAAGCTTTCTTT.

The sample holds many counts of this clonotype. This chain links TRBV20-1 with TRBJ1-2; D unresolved. Germline assignment: CDR1 DFQATT and CDR2 SNEGSKA (reference sequence). The CDR3 is 13 residues long. The V end lost 1 base, the J end lost 1 base, and 7 bases lay between the germline ends. The CDR3 here is CSARAEVNYGYTF. The CDR3 DNA follows: TGCAGTGCTAGAGCTGAGGTTAACTATGGCTACACCTTC.

This clonotype has a count of ten or more. The chain combines TRBV7-9 with TRBJ1-1; perhaps TRBD1 as D (5 bases). The CDR3 has 16 amino acids. Trimming pared 2 bases from V and 1 base from J, leaving 14 bases between. Germline CDR1 is SEHNR and CDR2 is FQNEAQ (reference sequence). The chain's CDR3 is CASSLTPTVGNTEAFF. The CDR3 region has the DNA TGTGCCAGCAGCTTAACCCCGACAGTTGGGAACACTGAAGCTTTCTTT.

With respect to this clonotype: Since a much larger clone is just one base distant, this may be a read error. J is TRBJ2-3 and V is TRBV10-3; 12 bases line up with TRBD2. There are 16 residues in the CDR3. Germline CDR1 ENHRY, CDR2 SYGVKD. The CDR3 region has the DNA TGTGTCATCAGTGAACCGGGACTAGCGGGCGGGGATACGCAGTATTTT. Its translation: CVISEPGLAGGDTQYF.

This clonotype was seen a few times. The chain combines TRBV9 with TRBJ2-1; D remains ambiguous. The V gene's germline CDR1 is SGDLS and CDR2 YYNGEE. CDR3 size: 14 residues. V was pared by 3 bases and J by 6 bases, with 13 bases between. CDR3 bases: TGTGCCAGCAGCGGGTGGTTTACTTCCAATGAGCAGTTCTTC. This encodes CASSGWFTSNEQFF.

This clonotype was counted a few times. The chain employs TRBV11-2 and TRBJ2-2; D possibly corresponds to TRBD1 (6 bases). The CDR3 loop spans 15 amino acids. Germline CDR1 SGHAT, CDR2 FQNNGV. V dropped 5 bases and J dropped 1 base, with 11 bases sitting between them. The CDR3 DNA reads TGTGCCAGCAGCCCTACAGGGTGGAACACCGGGGAGCTGTTTTTT. Its translation is CASSPTGWNTGELFF.

This clonotype has at least ten counts. V usage is TRBV7-2 and J usage is TRBJ2-3; 10 nucleotides align to TRBD1. Germline lookup yields CDR1 SGHTA and CDR2 FQGNSA. V dropped 3 bases and J dropped 3; count of bases not matched to a gene: 12. This CDR3 comprises 18 residues. CDR3 sequence reads: CASSFIPTGQGITDTQYF. CDR3 bases: TGTGCCAGCAGCTTTATCCCTACGGGACAGGGGATAACAGATACGCAGTATTTT.

With respect to this clonotype: Possible read error: a much larger clone is one base away. The V gene is TRBV10-3, the J gene TRBJ2-2, with D possibly being TRBD2 (5 bases). Germline loops: CDR1 ENHRY, CDR2 SYGVKD. The CDR3 has 14 residues. CDR3 sequence reads: CTISESRGTGELFF. Here the CDR3 DNA reads TGTACCATCAGTGAGTCGAGAGGGACCGGGGAGCTGTTTTTT.

This clonotype was detected many times. V gene TRBV7-2 combines with J gene TRBJ2-7; D gene ambiguous. V lost 5 bases and J 3 bases, leaving 8 bases between the germline ends. This CDR3 contains 12 residues. The V gene's germline CDR1 is SGHTA and CDR2 FQGNSA. In nucleotides, the CDR3 is TGTGCCAGCAGCCCTAATGGCTACGAGCAGTACGTC. Protein: CASSPNGYEQYV.

At least ten counts were recorded for this clonotype. This chain joins TRBV12-3 or TRBV12-4 and TRBJ1-6, with no clear D. The V and J ends lost 2 bases and 6 bases respectively, with 8 bases between them. This CDR3 comprises 14 residues. The CDR3 DNA follows: TGTGCCAGCAGTTTATTTGGCCCTAATTCACCCCTCCACTTT. Residues: CASSLFGPNSPLHF.

In this sample, this clonotype turned up a few times. This chain links TRBV15 with TRBJ1-5; 7 positions agree with TRBD1. V lost 3 bases and J lost 0; bases outside the gene matches: 14. The CDR3 loop spans 19 amino acids. Germline assignment: CDR1 LNHNV and CDR2 YYDKDF (reference sequence). CDR3: CATSSGPGTALYSNQPQHF. CDR3 nucleotides: TGTGCCACCAGCAGTGGTCCCGGGACAGCGCTTTATAGCAATCAGCCCCAGCATTTT.